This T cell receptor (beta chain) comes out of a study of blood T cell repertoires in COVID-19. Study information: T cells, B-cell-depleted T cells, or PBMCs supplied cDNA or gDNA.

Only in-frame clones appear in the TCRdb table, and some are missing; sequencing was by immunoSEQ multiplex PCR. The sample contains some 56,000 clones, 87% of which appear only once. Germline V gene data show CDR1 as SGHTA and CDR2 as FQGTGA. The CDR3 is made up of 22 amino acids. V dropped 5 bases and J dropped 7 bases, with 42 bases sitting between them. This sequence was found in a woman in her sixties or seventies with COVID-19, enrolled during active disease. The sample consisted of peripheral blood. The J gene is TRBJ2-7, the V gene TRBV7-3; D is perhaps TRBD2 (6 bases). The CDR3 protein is CASSPSVLSLALREILSVEQYF. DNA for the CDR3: TGTGCCAGCAGCCCTAGCGTCTTGTCTCTAGCCTTACGGGAAATATTATCGGTGGAGCAGTACTTC.